This T cell receptor (beta chain) is drawn from a study of blood T cell repertoires in COVID-19. The repertoire was sequenced with immunoSEQ multiplex PCR; TCRdb's copy has only in-frame clones and lacks some. The table records over 150,000 clones, 86% of them present only once. Sequences were obtained from peripheral blood. The clonotype originates from a man aged 50 to 60 with active or convalescent COVID-19.

CDR3 in DNA: TGTGCCAGCAGCTTACGAGGGAATCAGCCCCAGCATTTT. Translating it yields CASSLRGNQPQHF. This chain uses TRBV7-2 with TRBJ1-5; no definite D call. Trimming removed 2 bases from V and 4 bases from J, with 6 bases in between. CDR1 is SGHTA, CDR2 FQGNSA, per germline. This CDR3 is built from 13 residues.